This TCR beta chain was captured by sequencing in a study of regulatory T cells in long-lasting Graves disease. This clonotype occurred many times. Its target is unknown. Specified time point: persistent/refractory GD, antithyroid drugs over 5 years with positive TRAb. The authors made the TCR library using RNA they extracted from PBMCs. Overall study results and limits: Relative to newly diagnosed Graves' patients, persistent ones had lower TCR diversity. There was favoring of TRBV28, TRBJ1-2 and TRBJ2-5 in persistent disease.

The CDR3 is 16 residues long. Germline-derived CDR1 and CDR2 are MNHEY and SMNVEV (reference sequence). After removal of 7 bases from V and 2 bases from J, the junction contained 9 bases not matched to a gene. Library construction for TCR beta used iRepertoire HTBI primers and Arm-PCR of CDR3 regions. In the original workflow: The study identified under 80 TRBV and 13 to 15 TRBJ segments across samples. TCRdb re-called the multiplex PCR reads through MiXCR, storing one row per CDR3 protein. These V and J calls originate from TCRdb's pipeline instead of the authors' own analysis. The sample has 350,000 to 500,000 distinct CDR3 sequences, about 21% seen once.

The chain joins TRBV27 to TRBJ2-7, with TRBD2 matching over 12 bases. Sequences were derived from peripheral blood mononuclear cells (PBMCs), sampled when the disease was refractory, from a patient treated with antithyroid drugs. The TCR sequence derives from a female donor with Graves disease. The CDR3 protein is CASTGLAGGNTYEQYF. The CDR3 region has the DNA TGTGCCAGCACGGGCCTAGCGGGAGGGAACACCTACGAGCAGTACTTC.